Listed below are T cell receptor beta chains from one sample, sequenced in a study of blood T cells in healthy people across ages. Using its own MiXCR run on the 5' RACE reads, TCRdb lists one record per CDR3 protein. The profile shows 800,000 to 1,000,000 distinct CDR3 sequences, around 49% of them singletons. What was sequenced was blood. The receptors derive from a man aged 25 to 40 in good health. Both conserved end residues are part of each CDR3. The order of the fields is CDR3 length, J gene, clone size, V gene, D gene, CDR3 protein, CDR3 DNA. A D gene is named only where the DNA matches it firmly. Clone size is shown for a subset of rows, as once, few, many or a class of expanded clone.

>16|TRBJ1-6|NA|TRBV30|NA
CAWSVLGYLSGSPLHF
TGTGCCTGGAGTGTACTAGGCTACCTATCTGGGTCACCCCTCCACTTT
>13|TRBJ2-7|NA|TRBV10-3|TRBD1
CAISGTGAYEQYF
TGTGCCATCAGTGGGACAGGGGCCTACGAGCAGTACTTC
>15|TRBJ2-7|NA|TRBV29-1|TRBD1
CSVEGRTGGYYEQYF
TGCAGCGTTGAAGGGAGGACAGGTGGGTACTACGAGCAGTACTTC
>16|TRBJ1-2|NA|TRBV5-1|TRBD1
CASSPDTGVGNYGYTF
TGCGCCAGCAGTCCAGACACAGGGGTCGGGAACTATGGCTACACCTTC
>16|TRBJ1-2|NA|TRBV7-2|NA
CASSLRGGYVNYGYTF
TGTGCCAGCAGCTTAAGGGGGGGGTATGTCAACTATGGCTACACCTTC
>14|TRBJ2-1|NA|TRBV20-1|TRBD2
CSALLAGNTGEQFF
TGCAGTGCTCTTTTAGCGGGGAACACCGGGGAGCAGTTCTTC
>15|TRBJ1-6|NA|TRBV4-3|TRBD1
CASSPDRTQDSPLHF
TGCGCCAGCAGCCCGGACAGGACCCAGGATTCACCCCTCCACTTT
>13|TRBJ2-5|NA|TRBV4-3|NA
CASSQGEGETQYF
TGCGCCAGCAGCCAAGGCGAGGGAGAGACCCAGTACTTC
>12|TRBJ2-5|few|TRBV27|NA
CASSSVGGQEYF
TGTGCCAGCAGTTCTGTAGGGGGTCAGGAGTACTTC
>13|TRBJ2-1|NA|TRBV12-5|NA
CASGLEQETEQFF
TGTGCTAGTGGTTTGGAACAGGAGACAGAGCAGTTCTTC
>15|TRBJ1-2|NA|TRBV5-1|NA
CASSSDATINYGYTF
TGCGCCAGCAGCTCGGACGCGACGATCAACTATGGCTACACCTTC
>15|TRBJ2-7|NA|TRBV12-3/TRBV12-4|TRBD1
CASSNPGQGDYEQYF
TGTGCCAGCAGCAATCCGGGACAGGGGGACTACGAGCAGTACTTC
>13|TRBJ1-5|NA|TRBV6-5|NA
CASSTGSPAPQHF
TGTGCCAGCAGTACAGGTTCGCCGGCGCCCCAGCATTTT
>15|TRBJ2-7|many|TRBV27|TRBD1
CASSPRQGLPYEQYF
TGTGCCAGCAGTCCCCGACAGGGGTTGCCCTACGAGCAGTACTTC
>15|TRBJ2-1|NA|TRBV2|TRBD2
CASSSPGLAINEQFF
TGTGCCAGCAGTTCCCCGGGACTAGCTATCAATGAGCAGTTCTTC
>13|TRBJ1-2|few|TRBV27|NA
CASSHGSSYGYTF
TGTGCCAGCAGTCATGGCAGCTCCTATGGCTACACCTTC
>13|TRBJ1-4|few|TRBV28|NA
CASTGVLNEKLFF
TGTGCCAGCACGGGGGTACTTAATGAAAAACTGTTTTTT
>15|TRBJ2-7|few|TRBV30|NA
CAWSQRGLPFYEQYF
TGTGCCTGGAGTCAGAGGGGACTGCCCTTCTACGAGCAGTACTTC
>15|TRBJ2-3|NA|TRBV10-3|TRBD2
CAISERGTSTNTQYF
TGTGCCATCAGTGAGCGGGGGACTAGCACAAATACGCAGTATTTT
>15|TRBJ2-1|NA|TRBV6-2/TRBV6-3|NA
CASSFSRGGGYEQFF
TGTGCCAGCAGTTTCAGTCGAGGGGGTGGGTATGAGCAGTTCTTC
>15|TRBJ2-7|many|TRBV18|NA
CASSTGTGLSYEQYF
TGTGCCAGCTCAACCGGGACGGGTCTTTCCTACGAGCAGTACTTC
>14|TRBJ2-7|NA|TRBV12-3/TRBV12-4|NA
CTSSLRGRKGEQYF
TGTACCAGCAGTTTGAGGGGCCGGAAAGGGGAGCAGTACTTC
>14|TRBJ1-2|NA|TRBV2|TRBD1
CASSRQGQDDGYTF
TGTGCCAGCAGTCGACAGGGGCAAGATGATGGCTACACCTTC
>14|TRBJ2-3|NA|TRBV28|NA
CASNSIASTDTQYF
TGTGCCAGCAATTCGATTGCTAGCACAGATACGCAGTATTTT
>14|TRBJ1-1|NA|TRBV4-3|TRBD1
CASSPTGADTEAFF
TGCGCCAGCAGTCCGACAGGGGCCGACACTGAAGCTTTCTTT
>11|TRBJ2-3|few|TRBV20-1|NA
CSARNTDTQYF
TGCAGTGCTCGTAACACAGATACGCAGTATTTT
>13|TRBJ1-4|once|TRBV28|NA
CAIRDGAGEKLFF
TGTGCCATCCGGGATGGTGCGGGTGAAAAACTGTTTTTT
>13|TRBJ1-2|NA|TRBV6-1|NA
CASNQQGWNGYTF
TGTGCCAGCAACCAACAAGGTTGGAATGGCTACACCTTC
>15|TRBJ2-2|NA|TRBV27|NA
CASSDSGLRSGELFF
TGTGCCAGCAGTGATTCGGGCCTCCGCTCCGGGGAGCTGTTTTTT
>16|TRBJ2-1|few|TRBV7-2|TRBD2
CASSLGLAGGPGEQFF
TGTGCCAGCAGCTTGGGACTAGCGGGGGGGCCGGGTGAGCAGTTCTTC
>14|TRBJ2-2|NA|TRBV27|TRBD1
CASTRQGETGELFF
TGTGCCAGCACCAGACAGGGGGAAACCGGGGAGCTGTTTTTT
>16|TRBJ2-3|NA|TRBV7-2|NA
CASSARTGSSTDTQYF
TGTGCCAGCAGCGCGAGAACTGGCAGTTCCACAGATACGCAGTATTTT
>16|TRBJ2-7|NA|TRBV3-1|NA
CASSQSPGQLSYEQYF
TGTGCCAGCAGCCAAAGCCCTGGACAGCTCTCCTACGAGCAGTACTTC